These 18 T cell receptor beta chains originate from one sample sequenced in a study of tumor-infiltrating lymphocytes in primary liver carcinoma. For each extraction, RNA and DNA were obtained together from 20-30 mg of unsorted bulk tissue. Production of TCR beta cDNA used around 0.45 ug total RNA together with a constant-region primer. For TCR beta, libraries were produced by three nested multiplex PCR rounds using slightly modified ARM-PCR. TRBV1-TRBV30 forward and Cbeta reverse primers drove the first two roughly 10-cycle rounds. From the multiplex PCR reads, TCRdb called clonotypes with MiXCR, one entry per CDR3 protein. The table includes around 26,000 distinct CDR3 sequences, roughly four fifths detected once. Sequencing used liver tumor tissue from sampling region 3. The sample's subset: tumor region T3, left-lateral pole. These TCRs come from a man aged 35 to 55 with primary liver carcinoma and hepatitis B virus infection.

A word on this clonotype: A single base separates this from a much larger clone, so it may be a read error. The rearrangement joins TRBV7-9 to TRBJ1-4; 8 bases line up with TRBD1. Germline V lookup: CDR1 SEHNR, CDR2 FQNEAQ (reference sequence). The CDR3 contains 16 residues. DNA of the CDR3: TGTGCCAGGAGCTCCCCCTCGGACAGGGTTGATGAAAAACTGTTTTTT. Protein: CARSSPSDRVDEKLFF.

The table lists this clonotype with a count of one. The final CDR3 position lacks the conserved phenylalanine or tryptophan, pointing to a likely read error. Here the CDR3 reads CASSILGQVMNTEAFL. The CDR3, as DNA: TGTGCCAGTAGTATCCTGGGACAGGTGATGAACACTGAAGCTTTCCTT. The chain joins TRBV19 to TRBJ1-1, with TRBD1 matching over 8 bases. The CDR3 consists of 16 residues. CDR1 and CDR2 from the germline V gene are LNHDA and SQIVND (reference sequence). The junction had 6 bases not matched to a gene; V was cut back by 3 bases and J by 0 bases.

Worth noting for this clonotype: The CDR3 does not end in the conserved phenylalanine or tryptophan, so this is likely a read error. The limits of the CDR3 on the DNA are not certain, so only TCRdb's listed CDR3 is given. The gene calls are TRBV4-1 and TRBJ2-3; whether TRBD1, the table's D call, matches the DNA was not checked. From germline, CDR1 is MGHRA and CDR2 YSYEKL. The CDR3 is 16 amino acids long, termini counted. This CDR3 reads CASSQDPGRIKDTKYL.

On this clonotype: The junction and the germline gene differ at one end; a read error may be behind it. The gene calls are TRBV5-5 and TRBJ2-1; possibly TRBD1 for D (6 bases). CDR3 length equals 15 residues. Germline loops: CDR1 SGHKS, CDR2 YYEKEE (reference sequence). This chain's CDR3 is CASNPGQCSYNEQSF. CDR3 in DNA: TGTGCAAGCAACCCTGGACAGTGTTCCTACAATGAGCAGTCCTTC.

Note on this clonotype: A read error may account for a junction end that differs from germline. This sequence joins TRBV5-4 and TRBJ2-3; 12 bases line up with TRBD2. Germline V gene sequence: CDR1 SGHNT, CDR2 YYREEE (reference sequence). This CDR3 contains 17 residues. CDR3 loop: CASSPLLTSGSADTEYF. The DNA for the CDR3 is TGTGCCAGCAGCCCCCTACTGACTAGCGGGAGCGCGGATACGGAGTATTTT. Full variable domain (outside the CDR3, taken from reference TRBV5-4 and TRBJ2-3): ETGVTQSPTHLIKTRGQQVTLRCSSQSGHNTVSWYQQALGQGPQFIFQYYREEENGRGNFPPRFSGLQFPNYSSELNVNALELDDSALYLCASSPLLTSGSADTEYFGPGTRLTVL.

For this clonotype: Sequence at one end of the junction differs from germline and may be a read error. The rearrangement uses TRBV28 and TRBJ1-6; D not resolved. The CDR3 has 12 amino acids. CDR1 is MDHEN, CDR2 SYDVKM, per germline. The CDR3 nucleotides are TGTGCCCGCAGTCTTGCAGACCATGACTTCCATTTT. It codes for CARSLADHDFHF.

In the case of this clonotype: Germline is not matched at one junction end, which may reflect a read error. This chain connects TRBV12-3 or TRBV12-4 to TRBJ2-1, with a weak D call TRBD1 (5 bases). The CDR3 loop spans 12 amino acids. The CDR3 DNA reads TGTGCCAGCAATTTTCGCGGACATGAACAGTTCTTC. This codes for CASNFRGHEQFF.

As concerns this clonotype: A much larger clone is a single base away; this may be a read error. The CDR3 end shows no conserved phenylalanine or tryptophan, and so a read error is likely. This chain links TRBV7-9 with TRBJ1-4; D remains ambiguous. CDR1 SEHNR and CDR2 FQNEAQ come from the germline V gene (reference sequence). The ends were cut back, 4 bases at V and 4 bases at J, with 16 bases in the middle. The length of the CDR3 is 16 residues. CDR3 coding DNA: TGTGCCAGCAGCTCCGGACGGGCTACGGTTAATGAAAAACTGTTTCTT. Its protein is CASSSGRATVNEKLFL.

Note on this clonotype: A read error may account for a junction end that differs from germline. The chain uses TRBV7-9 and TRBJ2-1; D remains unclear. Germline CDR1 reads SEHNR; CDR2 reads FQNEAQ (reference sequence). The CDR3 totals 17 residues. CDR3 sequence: CTSSLPYQEPKTNEQFF. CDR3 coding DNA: TGTACCAGCAGCTTACCATATCAAGAGCCTAAAACAAATGAGCAGTTCTTC.

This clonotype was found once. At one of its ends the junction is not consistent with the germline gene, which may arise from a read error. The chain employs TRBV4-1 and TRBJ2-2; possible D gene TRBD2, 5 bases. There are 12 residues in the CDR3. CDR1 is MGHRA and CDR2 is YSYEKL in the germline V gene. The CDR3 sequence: CASSQEAGEMFF. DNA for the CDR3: TGCGCCAGCAGCCAAGAGGCCGGGGAGATGTTTTTT.

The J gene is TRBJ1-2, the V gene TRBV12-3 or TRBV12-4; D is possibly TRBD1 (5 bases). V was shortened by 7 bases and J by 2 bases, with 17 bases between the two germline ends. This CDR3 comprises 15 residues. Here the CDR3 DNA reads TGTGCCAGCAACCTCGGACATGAGGCAAACTATGGCTACACCTTC. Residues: CASNLGHEANYGYTF.

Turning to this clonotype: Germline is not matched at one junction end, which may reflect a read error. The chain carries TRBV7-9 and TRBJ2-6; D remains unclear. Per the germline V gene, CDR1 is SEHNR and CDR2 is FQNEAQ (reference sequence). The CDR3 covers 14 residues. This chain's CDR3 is CSSSLVVGANVLTF. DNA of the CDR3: TGTTCCAGTAGCTTGGTGGTAGGGGCCAACGTCCTGACTTTC.

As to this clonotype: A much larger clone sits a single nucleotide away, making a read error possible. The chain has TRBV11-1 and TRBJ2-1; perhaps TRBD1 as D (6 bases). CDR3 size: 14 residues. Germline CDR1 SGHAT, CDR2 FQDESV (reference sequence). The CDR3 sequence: CASSTVRGYNEQSF. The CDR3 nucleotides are TGTGCCAGCAGCACCGTCAGGGGTTACAATGAGCAGTCCTTC.

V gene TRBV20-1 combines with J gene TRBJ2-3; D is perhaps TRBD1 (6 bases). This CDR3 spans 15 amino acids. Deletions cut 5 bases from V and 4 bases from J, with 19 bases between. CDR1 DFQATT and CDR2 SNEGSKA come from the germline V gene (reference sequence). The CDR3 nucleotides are TGCAGTGCTCCGGTGTTCACAGGGAGATCAGATACGCAGTATTTT. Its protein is CSAPVFTGRSDTQYF.

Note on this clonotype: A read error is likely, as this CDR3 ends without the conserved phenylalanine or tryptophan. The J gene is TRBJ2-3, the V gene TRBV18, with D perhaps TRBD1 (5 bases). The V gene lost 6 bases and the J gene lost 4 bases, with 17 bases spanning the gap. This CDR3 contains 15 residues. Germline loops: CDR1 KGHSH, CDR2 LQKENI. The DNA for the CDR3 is TGTGCCAGCTCCAGGACAATGGACCCCGCAGATACGCAGTATCTT. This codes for CASSRTMDPADTQYL.

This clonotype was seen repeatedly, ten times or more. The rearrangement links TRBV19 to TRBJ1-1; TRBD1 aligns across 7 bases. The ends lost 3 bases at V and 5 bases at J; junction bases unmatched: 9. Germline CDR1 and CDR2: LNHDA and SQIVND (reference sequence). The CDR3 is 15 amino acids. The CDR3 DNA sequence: TGTGCCAGTAGTATCGGGCAGGGGGTAAGGACTGAAGCTTTCTTT. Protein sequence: CASSIGQGVRTEAFF.

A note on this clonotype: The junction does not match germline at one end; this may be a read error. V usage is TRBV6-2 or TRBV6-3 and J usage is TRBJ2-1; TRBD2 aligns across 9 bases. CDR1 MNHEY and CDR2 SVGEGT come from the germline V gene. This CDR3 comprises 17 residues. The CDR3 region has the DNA TGTGGCAGCACGGGTGTGCGGGAGGGCCGAAGGGGAAATGAGCAGTTCTTC. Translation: CGSTGVREGRRGNEQFF.

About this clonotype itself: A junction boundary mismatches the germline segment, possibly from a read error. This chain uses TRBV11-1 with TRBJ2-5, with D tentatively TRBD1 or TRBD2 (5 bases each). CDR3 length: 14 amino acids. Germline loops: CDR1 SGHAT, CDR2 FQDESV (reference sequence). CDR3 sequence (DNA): TGTGCCAGCAGTGGACAAATGGAGGTGGAGACTCAGTACTTC. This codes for CASSGQMEVETQYF.